This T cell receptor beta chain is drawn from a study of shared T cell receptors in the human thymus. Sequenced by immunoSEQ multiplex PCR; TCRdb stores in-frame clones only, minus some. The table shows approximately 730,000 clones, with approximately 83% occurring only once. V lost 3 bases and J 6 bases, leaving 17 bases between the germline ends. The germline V gene encodes CDR1 MDHEN and CDR2 SYDVKM. The CDR3 has 15 amino acids. This sample also belongs to another study, concerning human thymus T cells. From that study: Healthy Finnish infants undergoing corrective surgery for congenital heart defects provided the donor material. The source of the thymus tissue was resections taken during corrective heart surgery. Related research described thymic repertoires that were highly overlapping among unrelated individuals.

The sequenced sample was thymocytes. The chain employs TRBV28 and TRBJ1-2, with D possibly TRBD1 on 5 matching bases. The sequence came from a girl younger than two with a congenital heart defect. The CDR3 loop is CASSFVGEGLDGYTF. The CDR3 DNA reads as TGTGCCAGCAGTTTCGTAGGGGAAGGGCTAGATGGCTACACCTTC.